The entry below gives a single T cell receptor (beta chain) sequence along with its context. The antigen remains undetermined. A second PCR, run for about 7 to 11 cycles, used a sample-barcoded 5' primer plus a J-beta primer mix. Using its own MiXCR run on the 5' RACE reads, TCRdb lists one record per CDR3 protein. This sample has 1.5 million to 2 million distinct CDR3 sequences; roughly two fifths occur once, and the top ten carry around 23%. This sample is part of a study of blood T cells in healthy people across ages. Peripheral blood samples of around 11 milliliters were drawn from each donor. Total RNA was extracted at no less than 5.5 micrograms per sample. The CDR3 runs to 16 residues. Per germline, CDR1 SGHDT and CDR2 YYEEEE. V was shortened by 0 bases and J by 2 bases, with 13 bases between the two germline ends. Study-wide results and caveats: Estimates of total diversity, which came from one million sequenced T cells, were considered to be underestimates.

Input material: blood. The receptor was isolated from a human donor in good health. The V gene is TRBV5-6, the J gene TRBJ2-3, with a tentative D call TRBD2 (6 bases). CDR3 region: CASSLVIGGNTDTQYF. The CDR3 DNA is TGTGCCAGCAGCTTGGTAATCGGAGGGAACACAGATACGCAGTATTTT.